What follows are 27 T cell receptor beta chains derived from one specimen sequenced in a study of neurological immune-mediated disorders. TCRdb reprocessed the 5' RACE reads via MiXCR and lists one record per CDR3 protein. Of about 31,000 distinct CDR3 sequences listed, just over 4% are singletons. The sample taken for sequencing was CD4+ T cells from blood. All receptors derive from a woman in her 40s in good health.

This clonotype was seen at least ten times. This chain links TRBV7-2 with TRBJ2-5; 8 nucleotides line up with TRBD1. This CDR3 has 14 residues. Germline V gene data show CDR1 as SGHTA and CDR2 as FQGNSA. V trimming: 4 bases; J trimming: 2 bases; junction bases outside the gene matches: 3. CDR3: CASSSWTGQETQYF. CDR3 coding DNA: TGTGCCAGCAGCTCCTGGACAGGGCAAGAGACCCAGTACTTC.

At least ten counts were recorded for this clonotype. The rearrangement links TRBV20-1 to TRBJ2-7, with TRBD2 matching over 13 bases. Germline lookup yields CDR1 DFQATT and CDR2 SNEGSKA (reference sequence). The CDR3 length is 14 residues. Germline trimming cut 5 bases from V and 2 bases from J; bases unmatched to any gene: 3. CDR3: CSAGTSGRAYEQYF. The CDR3 DNA reads TGCAGTGCTGGAACTAGCGGGAGGGCCTACGAGCAGTACTTC.

This clonotype qualifies as medium-sized. Here the CDR3 reads CASSFRPNEQYF. The CDR3 bases are TGTGCCAGCAGTTTCCGACCGAATGAGCAGTACTTC. J is TRBJ2-7 and V is TRBV12-3 or TRBV12-4; D is unclear. V was trimmed by 3 bases and J by 7 bases, leaving 10 bases between them. CDR3 size: 12 residues.

This clonotype appeared many times. The chain links TRBV3-1 to TRBJ2-5, with a weak D call TRBD2 (5 bases). The V gene lost 0 bases and the J gene lost 2 bases, with 13 bases spanning the gap. Germline V gene data show CDR1 as LGHDT and CDR2 as YNNKEL (reference sequence). The CDR3 is 16 amino acids. CDR3 coding DNA: TGTGCCAGCAGCCAAGAAGCGGCGAGGCTACAAGAGACCCAGTACTTC. Translation gives CASSQEAARLQETQYF.

This clonotype was seen at least ten times. The chain carries TRBV20-1 and TRBJ2-3; 11 bases match TRBD2. The CDR3 extends over 15 amino acids. The germline V gene encodes CDR1 DFQATT and CDR2 SNEGSKA (reference sequence). Germline trimming cut 6 bases from V and 2 bases from J; bases unmatched to any gene: 7. The CDR3 sequence is CSATSSGGTTDTQYF. The CDR3 DNA follows: TGCAGTGCCACGTCTAGCGGGGGGACCACAGATACGCAGTATTTT.

In its sample, this clonotype was seen many times. The chain has TRBV20-1 and TRBJ2-1; the D is unclear. Trimming left V 7 bases short and J 7 bases short, with 8 bases between. Germline V gene data show CDR1 as DFQATT and CDR2 as SNEGSKA (reference sequence). There are 10 residues in the CDR3. CDR3: CSGAANEQFF. CDR3 DNA: TGCAGTGGAGCAGCTAATGAGCAGTTCTTC.

In its sample, this clonotype was seen many times. The V call is TRBV7-8, the J call TRBJ2-2; D perhaps matches TRBD1 (6 bases). V dropped 8 bases and J dropped 2 bases, with 15 bases sitting between them. CDR3 length: 15 residues. CDR1 SGHVS and CDR2 FQNEAQ come from the germline V gene. The CDR3 sequence: CASRSAGANTGELFF. The CDR3 DNA sequence: TGTGCCAGCCGCTCGGCAGGGGCCAACACCGGGGAGCTGTTTTTT.

This clonotype was observed at least ten times. The gene calls are TRBV18 and TRBJ2-6, with D perhaps TRBD1 (5 bases). Germline assignment: CDR1 KGHSH and CDR2 LQKENI. The CDR3 sequence is 17 residues long. V dropped 2 bases and J dropped 2 bases, with 13 bases sitting between them. CDR3 in amino acids: CASSPVRVSTGANVLTF. The CDR3, as DNA: TGTGCCAGCTCACCAGTCAGGGTATCGACTGGGGCCAACGTCCTGACTTTC. Complete variable domain (other parts from reference TRBV18 and TRBJ2-6): NAGVMQNPRHLVRRRGQEARLRCSPMKGHSHVYWYRQLPEEGLKFMVYLQKENIIDESGMPKERFSAEFPKEGPSILRIQQVVRGDSAAYFCASSPVRVSTGANVLTFGAGSRLTVL.

This clonotype was found many times. V and J are TRBV5-1 and TRBJ2-5; D is possibly TRBD2 (5 bases). Trimming cost V 4 bases and J 7 bases, with 11 bases left between them. The germline V gene has CDR1 SGHRS and CDR2 YFSETQ. The CDR3 has 12 amino acids. CDR3 nucleotide sequence: TGCGCCAGCAGCCCGGAGGCGGGGACCCAGTACTTC. Translation: CASSPEAGTQYF.

This clonotype was recorded many times. The V gene is TRBV7-8, the J gene TRBJ1-1, with D maybe TRBD1 (5 bases). Germline CDR1 reads SGHVS; CDR2 reads FQNEAQ. V lost 1 base and J 4 bases, leaving 10 bases between the germline ends. This CDR3 region has 14 residues. The chain's CDR3 is CASSLEYRGTEAFF. The CDR3 DNA reads as TGTGCCAGCAGCTTAGAATATAGGGGCACTGAAGCTTTCTTT.

There are many counts of this clonotype. This CDR3 is CASSQLGTLGGDTQYF. Here the CDR3 DNA reads TGTGCCAGCAGCCAACTCGGGACCCTAGGGGGGGATACGCAGTATTTT. The chain joins TRBV7-8 to TRBJ2-3; D may match TRBD1 or TRBD2 (6 bases each). V gave up 5 bases and J gave up 6 bases, with 21 bases separating them. CDR3 size: 16 residues. Germline CDR1 reads SGHVS; CDR2 reads FQNEAQ.

This clonotype was seen repeatedly, ten times or more. The rearrangement uses TRBV6-5 and TRBJ2-2, with TRBD2 as a possible D gene (7 bases). Trimming removed 0 bases from V and 5 bases from J, with 37 bases in between. The germline gives CDR1 MNHEY, CDR2 SVGAGI. This CDR3 comprises 24 residues. The CDR3, as DNA: TGTGCCAGCAGTTACTCGAATTCCGGCCTGTGGTTAGCCTCGGGGGGCCCGGAGACCGGGGAGCTGTTTTTT. Translation gives CASSYSNSGLWLASGGPETGELFF.

V gene TRBV4-2 combines with J gene TRBJ2-1, with 7 nucleotides matching TRBD2. V was clipped by 1 base and J by 5 bases; unmatched bases: 2. The CDR3 spans 14 residues. Per the germline V gene, CDR1 is LGHNA and CDR2 is YNFKEQ. CDR3 in amino acids: CASSQGGGNNEQFF. For the CDR3, the DNA is TGTGCCAGCAGCCAAGGGGGAGGGAACAATGAGCAGTTCTTC.

The genes are TRBV3-1 and TRBJ1-1; D unresolved. In germline, CDR1 is LGHDT, CDR2 YNNKEL (reference sequence). The V end lost 7 bases, the J end lost 1 base, and 19 bases lay between the germline ends. The CDR3 contains 16 residues. The CDR3 sequence: CASTREFAKGNTEAFF. Written as DNA, the CDR3 is TGTGCCAGCACGCGGGAGTTCGCGAAGGGGAACACTGAAGCTTTCTTT.

Ten or more counts support this clonotype. The chain combines TRBV7-9 with TRBJ2-7; D unclear. Germline V lookup: CDR1 SEHNR, CDR2 FQNEAQ (reference sequence). CDR3 length: 12 residues. Between the trimmed V and J ends, which lost 5 bases and 4 bases, there was a span of 9 bases. The CDR3 loop reads CASSLRPYEQYF. The CDR3 region has the DNA TGTGCCAGCAGCCTCAGACCGTACGAGCAGTACTTC.

The V and J genes are TRBV20-1 and TRBJ1-5; 8 bases fit TRBD1. Losses at the gene ends were 3 bases for V and 0 bases for J; bases not matched to a gene: 4. Germline CDR1 reads DFQATT; CDR2 reads SNEGSKA (reference sequence). This CDR3 region has 15 residues. In nucleotides, the CDR3 is TGCAGTGCTAGGGACAGGGATTATAGCAATCAGCCCCAGCATTTT. Protein: CSARDRDYSNQPQHF.

This clonotype was counted at least ten times. The V and J genes are TRBV13 and TRBJ1-2, with D perhaps TRBD1 (5 bases). Germline V gene sequence: CDR1 PRHDT, CDR2 FYEKMQ (reference sequence). V was trimmed by 6 bases and J by 4 bases, leaving 15 bases between them. The CDR3 is made up of 14 amino acids. This CDR3 is CASRSRDFGYGYTF. CDR3 nucleotide sequence: TGTGCCAGCAGATCCCGGGACTTCGGCTATGGCTACACCTTC.

This clonotype was detected ten times or more. V gene TRBV5-1 combines with J gene TRBJ2-7; the D gene is possibly TRBD1 (5 bases). V lost 5 bases and J lost 3, with 12 bases in between. This CDR3 region has 13 residues. CDR1 and CDR2 from the germline V gene are SGHRS and YFSETQ. CDR3 nucleotide sequence: TGCGCCAGCAGGTTCGACAGTCACTACGAGCAGTACTTC. Its translation is CASRFDSHYEQYF. Based on the CDR3 plus reference TRBV5-1 and TRBJ2-7, the full variable domain is KAGVTQTPRYLIKTRGQQVTLSCSPISGHRSVSWYQQTPGQGLQFLFEYFSETQRNKGNFPGRFSGRQFSNSRSEMNVSTLELGDSALYLCASRFDSHYEQYFGPGTRLTVT.

This clonotype was counted many times. The V gene is TRBV5-1, the J gene TRBJ2-7, with TRBD1 identical over 10 bases. Germline trimming cut 4 bases from V and 3 bases from J; bases unmatched to any gene: 10. Germline assignment: CDR1 SGHRS and CDR2 YFSETQ. This CDR3 region has 16 residues. The CDR3 sequence is CASSITAGTGVYEQYF. CDR3 DNA sequence: TGCGCCAGCAGCATCACCGCCGGGACAGGGGTCTACGAGCAGTACTTC.

About this clonotype itself: One end of the junction varies from germline; a read error may be responsible. The V gene is TRBV29-1, the J gene TRBJ2-1; perhaps TRBD1 as D (6 bases). Germline V gene sequence: CDR1 SQVTM, CDR2 ANQGSEA. The CDR3 loop spans 8 amino acids. The CDR3 loop is CSGPDRIF. The CDR3 coding sequence is TGCAGCGGTCCGGACAGAATCTTC.

This clonotype was picked up many times. This sequence joins TRBV5-6 and TRBJ2-6; D call uncertain. This CDR3 comprises 16 residues. V was shortened by 0 bases and J by 0 bases, with 7 bases between the two germline ends. Germline values: CDR1 SGHDT, CDR2 YYEEEE. The chain's CDR3 is CASSLELSSGANVLTF. CDR3 nucleotides: TGTGCCAGCAGCTTGGAATTGAGCTCTGGGGCCAACGTCCTGACTTTC.

This sequence joins TRBV5-4 and TRBJ1-2; unclear D gene. CDR3 length: 14 amino acids. Per germline, CDR1 SGHNT and CDR2 YYREEE (reference sequence). V lost 1 base and J 0 bases, leaving 7 bases between the germline ends. The DNA of the CDR3 is TGTGCCAGCAGCTTGTCAGTCCCTAACTATGGCTACACCTTC. It encodes CASSLSVPNYGYTF.

The table lists this clonotype with many counts. V and J are TRBV21-1 and TRBJ2-7; the table's D call, TRBD1, has no DNA check behind it. TRBV21-1 is tagged as a pseudogene. CDR3 length: 14 amino acids. The CDR3 DNA follows: TGTGCCAGCAGCAACCGAGACAGGGGGCAAGAGCAGTACTTC. It is translated as CASSNRDRGQEQYF.

This clonotype was seen many times. V is TRBV7-6 and J is TRBJ2-2; D possibly corresponds to TRBD2 (5 bases). The CDR3 spans 14 residues. Germline V gives CDR1 SGHVS, CDR2 FNYEAQ. V lost 5 bases to trimming and J lost 5 bases, with 12 bases between them. The CDR3 DNA sequence: TGTGCCAGCAGCACGTGGACTGATACCGGGGAGCTGTTTTTT. As protein: CASSTWTDTGELFF.

The chain links TRBV20-1 to TRBJ1-4; 7 positions match TRBD1. After removal of 1 base from V and 4 bases from J, the junction contained 9 bases not matched to a gene. The CDR3 loop spans 16 amino acids. Looked up from germline, CDR1 is DFQATT and CDR2 is SNEGSKA (reference sequence). CDR3 region: CSARAYRGRVNEKLFF. Here the CDR3 DNA reads TGCAGTGCTAGAGCGTACAGGGGCCGGGTTAATGAAAAACTGTTTTTT.

This clonotype has ten or more counts. J is TRBJ2-3 and V is TRBV11-2, with 8 bases lining up with TRBD1. Germline assignment: CDR1 SGHAT and CDR2 FQNNGV. The CDR3 runs 12 residues. The junction had 7 bases not matched to a gene; V was cut back by 3 bases and J by 14 bases. The CDR3 sequence is CASSFGQGVGYF. The CDR3 nucleotides are TGTGCCAGCAGCTTCGGACAGGGCGTGGGGTATTTT. Full variable domain (rest looked up from reference TRBV11-2 and TRBJ2-3): EAGVAQSPRYKIIEKRQSVAFWCNPISGHATLYWYQQILGQGPKLLIQFQNNGVVDDSQLPKDRFSAERLKGVDSTLKIQPAKLEDSAVYLCASSFGQGVGYFGPGTRLTVL.

This clonotype was recorded many times. The V call is TRBV5-6, the J call TRBJ1-6; D ambiguous. CDR1 is SGHDT, CDR2 YYEEEE, per germline. CDR3 length equals 18 residues. V lost 0 bases and J 0 bases, leaving 13 bases between the germline ends. The CDR3 region has the DNA TGTGCCAGCAGCTTGGGCTATTATAGGAGCTCCTATAATTCACCCCTCCACTTT. Translation: CASSLGYYRSSYNSPLHF.